This T cell receptor (beta chain) was observed in a study of CD8+ T cells in alopecia areata. Overall study context: The SALT score measured affected scalp surface percentage in treated patients.

Treatment given: oral pan-JAK inhibitor, 5-10 mg twice daily. CD4+ and CD8+ T cells were sorted from PBMCs stained for CD3, CD4 and CD8. Comment on this clone: Its antigen remains unknown.

General observations from the study: Tofacitinib significantly reduced both scalp clonality and expanded CD8+ clones among the top 100.

The authors extracted RNA and reverse transcribed it into cDNA as the sequencing template. TCRdb keeps only in-frame clones here, not all; method: immunoSEQ multiplex PCR. In the table there are around 300,000 clones, 60% of which are singletons. The sample consisted of CD4+ T cells sorted from blood, taken around week 54, from a patient treated with tofacitinib. The sequence came from a human donor with alopecia areata.

CDR3 coding DNA: TGTGCCACCAGCAGAGAAGGACAGGCGTCCTACGAGCAGTACTTC. It codes for CATSREGQASYEQYF. This sequence joins TRBV15 and TRBJ2-7; 7 positions agree with TRBD1. Germline trimming cut 0 bases from V and 1 base from J; bases unmatched to any gene: 3. The CDR3 consists of 15 residues. Germline V gene sequence: CDR1 LNHNV, CDR2 YYDKDF (reference sequence).